The present TCR beta chain was sequenced within a study of T cell repertoires in cytomegalovirus infection. One entry per CDR3 protein, called by TCRdb with MiXCR from the reads. Among 350,000 to 450,000 distinct CDR3 sequences, 15% to 20% were seen once, and the ten largest hold 7.5% to 9%. CDR1 LGHNA and CDR2 YNFKEQ come from the germline V gene. Trimming at V came to 0 bases and at J to 5 bases, leaving 10 bases not matched to a gene. The CDR3 totals 17 residues. Sequenced input: PBMCs. The source is a human donor in good health (CMV status not recorded). Some clones in this sample may be carry-over from other donors' samples. The chain has TRBV4-2 and TRBJ2-3, with TRBD2 matching 8 bases. The CDR3 loop reads CASSQDLNSGVVDTQYF. The CDR3 bases are TGTGCCAGCAGCCAAGATCTTAATAGCGGGGTTGTAGATACGCAGTATTTT.